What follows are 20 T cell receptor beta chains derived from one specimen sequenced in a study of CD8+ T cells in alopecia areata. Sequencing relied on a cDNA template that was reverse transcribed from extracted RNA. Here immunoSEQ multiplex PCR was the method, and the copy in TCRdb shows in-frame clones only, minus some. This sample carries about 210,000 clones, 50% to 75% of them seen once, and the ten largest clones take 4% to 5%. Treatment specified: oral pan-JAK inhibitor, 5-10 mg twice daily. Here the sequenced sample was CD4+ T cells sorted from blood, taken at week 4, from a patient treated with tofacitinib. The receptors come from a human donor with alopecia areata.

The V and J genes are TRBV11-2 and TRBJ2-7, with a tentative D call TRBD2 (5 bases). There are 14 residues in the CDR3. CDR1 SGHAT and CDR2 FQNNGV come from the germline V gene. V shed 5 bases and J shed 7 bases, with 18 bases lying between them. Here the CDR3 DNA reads TGTGCCAGCAGCCGCCTGGGAATCCCGGGGGAGCAGTACTTC. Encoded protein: CASSRLGIPGEQYF. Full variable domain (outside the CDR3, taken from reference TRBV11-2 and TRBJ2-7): EAGVAQSPRYKIIEKRQSVAFWCNPISGHATLYWYQQILGQGPKLLIQFQNNGVVDDSQLPKDRFSAERLKGVDSTLKIQPAKLEDSAVYLCASSRLGIPGEQYFGPGTRLTVT.

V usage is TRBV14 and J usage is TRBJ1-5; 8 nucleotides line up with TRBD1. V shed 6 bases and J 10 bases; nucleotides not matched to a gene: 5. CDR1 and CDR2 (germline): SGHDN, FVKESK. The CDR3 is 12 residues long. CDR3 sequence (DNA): TGTGCCAGCAGTCTAGACAGGGGACCCCAGCATTTT. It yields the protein CASSLDRGPQHF.

The CDR3 bases are TGTGCCAGCAGTCAAAGTGGGGTCTCTGGCTACACCTTC. Protein: CASSQSGVSGYTF. The J gene is TRBJ1-2, the V gene TRBV11-3, with D unresolved. This CDR3 region has 13 residues. Germline loops: CDR1 SGHNT, CDR2 YENEEA. Trimming stripped 6 bases from V and 7 bases from J, with 15 bases between.

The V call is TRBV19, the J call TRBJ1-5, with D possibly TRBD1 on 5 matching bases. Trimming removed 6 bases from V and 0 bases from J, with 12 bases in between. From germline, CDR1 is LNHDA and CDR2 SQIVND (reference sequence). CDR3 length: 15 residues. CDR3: CASRMDTYSNQPQHF. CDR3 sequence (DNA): TGTGCCAGTAGGATGGACACCTATAGCAATCAGCCCCAGCATTTT.

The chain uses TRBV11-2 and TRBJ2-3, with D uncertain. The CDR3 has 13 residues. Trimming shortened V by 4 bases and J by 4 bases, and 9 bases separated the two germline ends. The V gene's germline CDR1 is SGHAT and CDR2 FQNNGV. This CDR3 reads CASSSAPPDTQYF. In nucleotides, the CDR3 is TGTGCCAGCAGCTCTGCCCCCCCAGATACGCAGTATTTT.

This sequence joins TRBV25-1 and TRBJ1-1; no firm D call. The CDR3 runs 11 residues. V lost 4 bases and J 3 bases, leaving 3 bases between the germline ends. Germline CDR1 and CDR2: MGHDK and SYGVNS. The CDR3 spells CASSGYTEAFF. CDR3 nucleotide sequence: TGTGCCAGCAGTGGGTACACTGAAGCTTTCTTT.

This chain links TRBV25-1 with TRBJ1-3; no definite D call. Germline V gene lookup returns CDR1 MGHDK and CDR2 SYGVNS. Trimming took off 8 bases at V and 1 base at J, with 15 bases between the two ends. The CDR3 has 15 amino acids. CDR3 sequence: CASYRGRESGNTIYF. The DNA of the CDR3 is TGTGCCAGCTACCGTGGCAGAGAATCTGGAAACACCATATATTTT.

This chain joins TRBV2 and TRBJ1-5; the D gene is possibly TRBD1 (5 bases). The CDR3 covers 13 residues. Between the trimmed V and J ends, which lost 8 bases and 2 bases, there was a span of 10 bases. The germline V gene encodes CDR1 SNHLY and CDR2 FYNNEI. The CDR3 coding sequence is TGTGCCAGCGTCCAGGGTGGCAATCAGCCCCAGCATTTT. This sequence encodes CASVQGGNQPQHF.

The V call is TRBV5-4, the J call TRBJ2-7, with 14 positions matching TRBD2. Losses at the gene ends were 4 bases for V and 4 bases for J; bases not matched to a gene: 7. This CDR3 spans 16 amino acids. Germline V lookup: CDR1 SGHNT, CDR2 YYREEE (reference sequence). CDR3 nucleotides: TGTGCCAGCAGCCCGGGACTAGCGGGGGCCCAGTACGAGCAGTACTTC. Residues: CASSPGLAGAQYEQYF.

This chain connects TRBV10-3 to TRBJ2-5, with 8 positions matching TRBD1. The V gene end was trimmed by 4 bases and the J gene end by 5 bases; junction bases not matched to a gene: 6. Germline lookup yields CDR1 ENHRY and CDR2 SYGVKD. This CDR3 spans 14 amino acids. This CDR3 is CAISAEDRAETQYF. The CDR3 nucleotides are TGTGCCATCAGTGCCGAGGACAGGGCGGAGACCCAGTACTTC.

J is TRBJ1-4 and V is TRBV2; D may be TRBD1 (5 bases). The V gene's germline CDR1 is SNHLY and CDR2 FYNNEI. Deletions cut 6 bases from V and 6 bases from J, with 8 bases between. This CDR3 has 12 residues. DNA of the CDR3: TGTGCCAGCAGGGGGGTCGATGAAAAACTGTTTTTT. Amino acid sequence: CASRGVDEKLFF.

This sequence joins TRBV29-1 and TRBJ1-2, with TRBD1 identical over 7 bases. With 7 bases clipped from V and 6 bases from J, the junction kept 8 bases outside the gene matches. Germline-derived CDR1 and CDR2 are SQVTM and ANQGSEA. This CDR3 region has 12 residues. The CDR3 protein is CSAKGQIDGYTF. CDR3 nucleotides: TGCAGCGCCAAGGGACAGATTGATGGCTACACCTTC.

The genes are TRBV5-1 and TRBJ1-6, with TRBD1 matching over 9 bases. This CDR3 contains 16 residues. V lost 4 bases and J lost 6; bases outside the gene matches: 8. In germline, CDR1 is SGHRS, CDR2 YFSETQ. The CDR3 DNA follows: TGCGCCAGCAGCAGAAAAACGGGACAGGGTAATTCACCCCTCCACTTT. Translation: CASSRKTGQGNSPLHF.

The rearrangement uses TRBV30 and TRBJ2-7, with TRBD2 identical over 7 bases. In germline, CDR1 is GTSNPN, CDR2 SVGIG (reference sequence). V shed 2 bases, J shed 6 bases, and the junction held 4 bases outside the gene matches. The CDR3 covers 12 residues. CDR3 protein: CAWSQGGVEQYF. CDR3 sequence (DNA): TGTGCCTGGAGTCAGGGAGGGGTCGAGCAGTACTTC.

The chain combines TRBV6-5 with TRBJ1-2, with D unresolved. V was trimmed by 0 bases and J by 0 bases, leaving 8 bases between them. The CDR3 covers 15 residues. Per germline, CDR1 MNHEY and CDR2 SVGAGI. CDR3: CASSYSPNPNYGYTF. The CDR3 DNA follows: TGTGCCAGCAGTTACTCTCCGAACCCTAACTATGGCTACACCTTC.

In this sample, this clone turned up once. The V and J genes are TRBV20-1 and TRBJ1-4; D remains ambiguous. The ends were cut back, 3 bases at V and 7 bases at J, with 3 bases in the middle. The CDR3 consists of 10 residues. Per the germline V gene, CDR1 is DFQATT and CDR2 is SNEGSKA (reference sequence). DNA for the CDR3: TGCAGTGCTAGTCGTGAAAAACTGTTTTTT. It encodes CSASREKLFF.

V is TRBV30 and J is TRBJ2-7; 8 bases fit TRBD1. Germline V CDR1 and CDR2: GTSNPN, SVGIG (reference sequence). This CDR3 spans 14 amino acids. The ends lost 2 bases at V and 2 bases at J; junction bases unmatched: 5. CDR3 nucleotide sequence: TGTGCCTGGAGTCTCAGGGGGCTTGCCTACGAGCAGTACTTC. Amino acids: CAWSLRGLAYEQYF. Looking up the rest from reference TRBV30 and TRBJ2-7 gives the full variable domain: SQTIHQWPATLVQPVGSPLSLECTVEGTSNPNLYWYRQAAGRGLQLLFYSVGIGQISSEVPQNLSASRPQDRQFILSSKKLLLSDSGFYLCAWSLRGLAYEQYFGPGTRLTVT.

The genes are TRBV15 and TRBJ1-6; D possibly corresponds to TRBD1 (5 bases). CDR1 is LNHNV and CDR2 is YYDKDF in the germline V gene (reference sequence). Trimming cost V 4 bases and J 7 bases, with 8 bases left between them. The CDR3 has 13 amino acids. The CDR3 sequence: CATSTRQNSPLHF. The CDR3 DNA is TGTGCCACCAGCACCCGACAGAATTCACCCCTCCACTTT.

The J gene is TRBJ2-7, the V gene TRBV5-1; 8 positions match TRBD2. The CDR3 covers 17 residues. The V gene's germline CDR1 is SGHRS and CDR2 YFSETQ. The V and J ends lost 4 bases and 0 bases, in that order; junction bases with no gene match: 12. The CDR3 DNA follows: TGCGCCAGCAGCCTCCCCCCAGCGGGGGTTTCCTCCTACGAGCAGTACTTC. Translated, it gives CASSLPPAGVSSYEQYF.

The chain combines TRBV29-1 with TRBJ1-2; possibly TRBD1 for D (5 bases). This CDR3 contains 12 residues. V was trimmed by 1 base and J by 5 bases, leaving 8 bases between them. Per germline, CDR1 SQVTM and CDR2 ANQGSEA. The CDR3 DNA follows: TGCAGCGTTGAAGGACAGCCTTATGGCTACACCTTC. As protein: CSVEGQPYGYTF.